This T cell receptor (beta chain) was identified in a study of blood T cell repertoires in COVID-19. Looking at the study overall: In each case, the material was cDNA or gDNA derived from T cells, B-cell-depleted T cells, or PBMCs.

Sequencing was performed with immunoSEQ multiplex PCR; in TCRdb, only in-frame clones are kept and a portion is missing. The table includes about 240,000 clones, around 87% detected once. This CDR3 comprises 15 residues. V gave up 3 bases and J gave up 8 bases, with 16 bases separating them. The V gene's germline CDR1 is SNHLY and CDR2 FYNNEI. Sequencing used peripheral blood. The J gene is TRBJ1-4, the V gene TRBV2; D remains unclear. The source is a woman between 25 and 40 years old who had recovered from COVID-19. This chain's CDR3 is CASSDYLGAGEKLFF. In DNA form, the CDR3 reads TGTGCCAGCAGTGATTATTTGGGCGCGGGAGAAAAACTGTTTTTT.